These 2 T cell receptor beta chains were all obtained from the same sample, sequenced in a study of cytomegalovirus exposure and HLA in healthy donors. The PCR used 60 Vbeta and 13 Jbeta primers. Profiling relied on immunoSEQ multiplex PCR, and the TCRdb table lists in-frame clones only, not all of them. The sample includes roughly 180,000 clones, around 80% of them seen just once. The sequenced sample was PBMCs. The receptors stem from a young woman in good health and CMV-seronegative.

The CDR3 loop is CASSQEHRGAPDTQYF. The CDR3, as DNA: TGCGCCAGCAGCCAAGAGCACCGGGGGGCCCCAGATACGCAGTATTTT. This chain links TRBV4-1 with TRBJ2-3, with TRBD2 as a possible D gene (7 bases). The CDR3 spans 16 residues. Trimming removed 0 bases at V and 4 bases at J, with 14 bases between. Germline values: CDR1 MGHRA, CDR2 YSYEKL.

Here the CDR3 reads CASRPLRRGTEAFF. Written as DNA, the CDR3 is TGTGCCAGCAGGCCATTACGGAGGGGCACTGAAGCTTTCTTT. The V call is TRBV28, the J call TRBJ1-1; possible D gene TRBD1, 5 bases. Trimming left V 6 bases short and J 4 bases short, with 15 bases between. This CDR3 is 14 amino acids long. From germline, CDR1 is MDHEN and CDR2 SYDVKM.